The clone carrying this T cell receptor (beta chain) has only one observation. The sample is drawn from a study of blood T cell repertoires in COVID-19. Study overall: Sources were T cells, B-cell-depleted T cells, or PBMCs; the material itself was cDNA or gDNA.

Authors' processing steps: The authors estimated nucleated cell counts from reference gene primer amplification. Sequencing was performed with immunoSEQ multiplex PCR; in TCRdb, only in-frame clones are kept and a portion is missing. The DNA gave D and trimming, while V, J and clone size come from that table. The profile covers 100,000 to 150,000 clones, with 87% appearing a single time and less than 30% taken by the ten largest. The clonotype comes from a woman in her 70s with acute or convalescent COVID-19. Specimen: peripheral blood.

CDR3: CASSLGGQETQYF. In DNA form, the CDR3 reads TGTGCCAGCAGCTTAGGCGGCCAAGAGACCCAGTACTTC. The V call is TRBV7-9, the J call TRBJ2-5; D gene uncertain. This CDR3 is built from 13 residues. CDR1 and CDR2 (germline): SEHNR, FQNEAQ (reference sequence). V was cut by 1 base and J by 1 base, with 4 bases left in between. The variable domain in full, with the rest retrieved from reference TRBV7-9 and TRBJ2-5, is DTGVSQNPRHKITKRGQNVTFRCDPISEHNRLYWYRQTLGQGPEFLTYFQNEAQLEKSRLLSDRFSAERPKGSFSTLEIQRTEQGDSAMYLCASSLGGQETQYFGPGTRLLVL.